These 9 T cell receptor beta chains were all obtained from the same sample, sequenced in a study of shared clonotypes between healthy human individuals. Clones were read by immunoSEQ multiplex PCR, and TCRdb kept only the in-frame ones, dropping some. Of 2,500,000 or so clones listed, roughly nine tenths are singletons. Sequenced material: naive CD4+ T cells sorted from blood. The subset is: CD45RA+ positively selected. These receptors came from a young man in good health.

The CDR3 sequence: CASSGWLEQYF. Written as DNA, the CDR3 is TGTGCCAGCAGCGGTTGGCTAGAGCAGTACTTC. The chain joins TRBV6-1 to TRBJ2-7; no reliable D call. V lost 6 bases and J lost 7, with 10 bases in between. Germline assignment: CDR1 MNHNS and CDR2 SASEGT. The CDR3 consists of 11 residues.

The CDR3 coding sequence is TGCGCCAGCAGCACCGAGGCGTGGTATGGCTACACCTTC. Translating gives CASSTEAWYGYTF. This chain joins TRBV5-1 and TRBJ1-2, with unresolved D. Trimming took off 4 bases at V and 5 bases at J, with 12 bases between the two ends. This CDR3 region has 13 residues. Germline CDR1 and CDR2: SGHRS and YFSETQ.

This clone has only a few counts. This rearrangement joins TRBV19 to TRBJ1-1; D gene ambiguous. This CDR3 contains 13 residues. V was shortened by 9 bases and J by 7 bases, with 18 bases between the two germline ends. Germline CDR1 LNHDA, CDR2 SQIVND (reference sequence). The CDR3 region is CASVLGISGEAFF. The CDR3, as DNA: TGTGCCAGCGTCTTGGGGATCTCTGGTGAAGCTTTCTTT. Based on the CDR3 plus reference TRBV19 and TRBJ1-1, the full variable domain is DGGITQSPKYLFRKEGQNVTLSCEQNLNHDAMYWYRQDPGQGLRLIYYSQIVNDFQKGDIAEGYSVSREKKESFPLTVTSAQKNPTAFYLCASVLGISGEAFFGQGTRLTVV.

The chain uses TRBV30 and TRBJ2-1; D is possibly TRBD1 (5 bases). The CDR3 is 14 residues long. Germline values: CDR1 GTSNPN, CDR2 SVGIG (reference sequence). V lost 5 bases, J lost 6 bases, and 17 bases lay in between. The CDR3 is CAWVIKGAFNEQFF. The CDR3 coding sequence is TGTGCCTGGGTAATAAAAGGGGCCTTCAATGAGCAGTTCTTC.

This clone was counted a single time. The gene calls are TRBV7-2 and TRBJ2-1, with TRBD2 identical over 7 bases. The CDR3 sequence is 14 residues long. In germline, CDR1 is SGHTA, CDR2 FQGNSA. V lost 6 bases and J lost 7; bases outside the gene matches: 9. This CDR3 reads CASRRPVGGNEQFF. CDR3 sequence (DNA): TGTGCCAGCAGGCGCCCAGTCGGGGGGAATGAGCAGTTCTTC.

The chain is built from TRBV5-5 and TRBJ1-5; TRBD1 matches 7 bases. The ends lost 4 bases at V and 0 bases at J; junction bases unmatched: 4. The CDR3 is made up of 15 amino acids. CDR1 is SGHKS, CDR2 YYEKEE, per germline (reference sequence). The CDR3 protein is CASSQGQYSNQPQHF. CDR3 DNA sequence: TGTGCCAGCAGCCAGGGACAGTATAGCAATCAGCCCCAGCATTTT.

Regarding this clone: Other DNA variants within this sample encode the same CDR3. The chain has TRBV28 and TRBJ2-5; D gene ambiguous. CDR3 length: 12 amino acids. V was shortened by 4 bases and J by 4 bases, with 7 bases between the two germline ends. Germline values: CDR1 MDHEN, CDR2 SYDVKM. The CDR3 protein is CASSSLPETQYF. The CDR3 DNA follows: TGTGCCAGCAGTTCCCTCCCAGAGACCCAGTACTTC. Complete variable domain (other parts from reference TRBV28 and TRBJ2-5): DVKVTQSSRYLVKRTGEKVFLECVQDMDHENMFWYRQDPGLGLRLIYFSYDVKMKEKGDIPEGYSVSREKKERFSLILESASTNQTSMYLCASSSLPETQYFGPGTRLLVL.

The rearrangement links TRBV28 to TRBJ1-6; 10 nucleotides match TRBD1. V dropped 11 bases and J dropped 6; count of bases not matched to a gene: 4. Germline assignment: CDR1 MDHEN and CDR2 SYDVKM. This CDR3 is built from 13 residues. CDR3 region: CAGQGELNSPLHF. The CDR3 DNA sequence: TGTGCCGGACAGGGGGAACTTAATTCACCCCTCCACTTT.

The chain has TRBV11-1 and TRBJ2-7; D gene ambiguous. Trimming pared 3 bases from V and 3 bases from J, leaving 9 bases between. Germline CDR1 reads SGHAT; CDR2 reads FQDESV (reference sequence). This CDR3 has 13 amino acids. The CDR3 bases are TGTGCCAGCAGCTTCCCTCCATTCTACGAGCAGTACTTC. Its protein product is CASSFPPFYEQYF.